This T cell receptor (beta chain) was documented in a study of cytomegalovirus exposure and HLA in healthy donors. In the PCR, 60 Vbeta and 13 Jbeta primers were used. Sequencing was performed with immunoSEQ multiplex PCR; in TCRdb, only in-frame clones are kept and a portion is missing. The repertoire includes 45,000 to 65,000 clones, 77% of them detected once, and approximately 3.3% sits in the top ten. Study-level findings and limits: In presence/absence analyses, roughly uniform sequencing depth across donors was assumed.

CDR3 size: 16 residues. The germline V gene has CDR1 SGHNT and CDR2 YENEEA. V was pared by 5 bases and J by 0 bases, with 4 bases of the junction left unmatched. For this clone: Its antigen remains unknown.

This receptor was identified in a woman aged 40 to 50 in good health and CMV-seropositive. V gene TRBV11-3 combines with J gene TRBJ2-5, with 12 bases fitting TRBD2. The sample taken for sequencing was PBMCs. The CDR3: CASSRTSGDYQETQYF. CDR3 in DNA: TGTGCCAGCAGCCGGACTAGCGGGGATTACCAAGAGACCCAGTACTTC.